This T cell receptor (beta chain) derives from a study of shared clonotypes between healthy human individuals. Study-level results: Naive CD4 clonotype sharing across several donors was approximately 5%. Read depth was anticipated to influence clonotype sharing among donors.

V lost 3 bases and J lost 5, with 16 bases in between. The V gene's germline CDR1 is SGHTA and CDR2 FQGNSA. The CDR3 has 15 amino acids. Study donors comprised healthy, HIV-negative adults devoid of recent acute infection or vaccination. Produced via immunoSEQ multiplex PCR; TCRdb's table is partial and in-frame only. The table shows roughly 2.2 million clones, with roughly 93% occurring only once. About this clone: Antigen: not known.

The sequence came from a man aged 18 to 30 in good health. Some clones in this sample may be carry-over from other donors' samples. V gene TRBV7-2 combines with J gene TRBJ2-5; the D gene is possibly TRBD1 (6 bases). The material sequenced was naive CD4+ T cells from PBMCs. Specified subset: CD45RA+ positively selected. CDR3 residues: CASSFQGLIGETQYF. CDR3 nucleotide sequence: TGTGCCAGCAGCTTTCAGGGGTTAATTGGGGAGACCCAGTACTTC.